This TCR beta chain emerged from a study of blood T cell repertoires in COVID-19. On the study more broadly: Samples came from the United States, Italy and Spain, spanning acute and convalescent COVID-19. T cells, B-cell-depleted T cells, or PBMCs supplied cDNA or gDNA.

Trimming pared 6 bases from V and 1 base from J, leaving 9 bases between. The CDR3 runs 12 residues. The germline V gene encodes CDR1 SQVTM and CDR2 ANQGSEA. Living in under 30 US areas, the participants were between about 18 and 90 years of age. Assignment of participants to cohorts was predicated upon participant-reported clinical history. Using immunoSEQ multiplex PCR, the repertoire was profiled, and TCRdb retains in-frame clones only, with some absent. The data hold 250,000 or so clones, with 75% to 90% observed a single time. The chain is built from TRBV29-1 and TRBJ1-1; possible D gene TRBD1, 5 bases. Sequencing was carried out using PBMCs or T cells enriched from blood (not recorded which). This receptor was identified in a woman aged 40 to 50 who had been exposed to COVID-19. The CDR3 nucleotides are TGCAGCGTGGGGCCCCGGAACACTGAAGCTTTCTTT. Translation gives CSVGPRNTEAFF.